The table lists the clone carrying this T cell receptor beta chain with a count of one. This specimen comes from a study of blood T cell repertoires in COVID-19. The data were produced by immunoSEQ multiplex PCR, yet TCRdb's version contains in-frame clones alone and is incomplete. The sample includes roughly 100,000 clones, 84% of them seen just once. The CDR3 spans 15 residues. Germline values: CDR1 SEHNR, CDR2 FQNEAQ (reference sequence). The junction had 2 bases not matched to a gene; V was cut back by 1 base and J by 5 bases. The V gene is TRBV7-9, the J gene TRBJ2-1; 10 bases agree with TRBD1. This TCR derives from a middle-aged man with active or convalescent COVID-19. Sequenced input: peripheral blood. CDR3 residues: CASSLGDRGNNEQFF. The CDR3 DNA reads as TGTGCCAGCAGCTTAGGGGACAGGGGAAACAATGAGCAGTTCTTC.